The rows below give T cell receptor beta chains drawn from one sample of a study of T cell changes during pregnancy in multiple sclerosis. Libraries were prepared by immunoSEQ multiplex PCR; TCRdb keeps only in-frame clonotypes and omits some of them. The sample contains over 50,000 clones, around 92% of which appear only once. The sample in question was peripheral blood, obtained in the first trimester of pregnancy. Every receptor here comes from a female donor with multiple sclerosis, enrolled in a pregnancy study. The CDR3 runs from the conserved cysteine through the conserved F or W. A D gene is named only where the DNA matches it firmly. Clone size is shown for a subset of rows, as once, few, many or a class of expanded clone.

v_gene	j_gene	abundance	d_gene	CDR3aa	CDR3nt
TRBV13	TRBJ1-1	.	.	CASSSGDTEAFF	TGTGCCAGCAGCTCCGGGGACACTGAAGCTTTCTTT
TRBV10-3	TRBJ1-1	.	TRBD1	CAISARAGGPSTEAFF	TGTGCCATCAGTGCCAGGGCAGGGGGCCCGAGCACTGAAGCTTTCTTT
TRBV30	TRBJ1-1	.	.	CAWSVGGGTEAFF	TGTGCCTGGAGTGTAGGGGGTGGCACTGAAGCTTTCTTT
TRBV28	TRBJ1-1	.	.	CASSPVGNTEAFF	TGTGCCAGCAGTCCCGTCGGGAACACTGAAGCTTTCTTT
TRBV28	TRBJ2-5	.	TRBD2	CASSPLGLAVETQYF	TGTGCCAGCAGTCCTCTGGGACTAGCGGTTGAGACCCAGTACTTC
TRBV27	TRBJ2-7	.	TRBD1	CASSSPPGQGVYEQYF	TGTGCCAGCAGTTCCCCACCGGGACAGGGCGTCTACGAGCAGTACTTC
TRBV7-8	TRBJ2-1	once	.	CASSLAGGEQFF	TGTGCCAGCAGCTTAGCGGGGGGTGAGCAGTTCTTC
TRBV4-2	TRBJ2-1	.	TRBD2	CASSQRPSGTLGEQFF	TGTGCCAGCAGCCAAAGGCCTAGCGGGACCCTTGGTGAGCAGTTCTTC
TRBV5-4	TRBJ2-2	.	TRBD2	CASSRGGYGTGELFF	TGTGCCAGCAGCCGGGGGGGGTACGGCACCGGGGAGCTGTTTTTT
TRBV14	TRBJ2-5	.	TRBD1	CASSLQGAQTQYF	TGTGCCAGCAGCTTACAGGGGGCGCAGACCCAGTACTTC